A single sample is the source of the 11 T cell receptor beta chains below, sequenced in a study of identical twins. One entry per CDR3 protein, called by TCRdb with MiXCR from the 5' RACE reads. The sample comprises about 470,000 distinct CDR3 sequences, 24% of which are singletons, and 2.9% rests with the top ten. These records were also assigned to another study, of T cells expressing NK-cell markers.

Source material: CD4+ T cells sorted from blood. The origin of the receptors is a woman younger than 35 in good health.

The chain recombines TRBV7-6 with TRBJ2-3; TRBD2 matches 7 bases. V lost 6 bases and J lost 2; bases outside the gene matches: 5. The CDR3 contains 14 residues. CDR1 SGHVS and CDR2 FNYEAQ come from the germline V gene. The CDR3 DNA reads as TGTGCCAGCAGTTCCCTAGCGGCCACAGATACGCAGTATTTT. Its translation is CASSSLAATDTQYF.

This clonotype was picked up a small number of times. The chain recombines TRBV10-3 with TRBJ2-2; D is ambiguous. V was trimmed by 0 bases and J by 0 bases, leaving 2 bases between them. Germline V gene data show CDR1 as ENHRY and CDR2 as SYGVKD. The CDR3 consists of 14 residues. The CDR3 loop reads CAISESTNTGELFF. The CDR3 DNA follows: TGTGCCATCAGTGAGTCAACGAACACCGGGGAGCTGTTTTTT.

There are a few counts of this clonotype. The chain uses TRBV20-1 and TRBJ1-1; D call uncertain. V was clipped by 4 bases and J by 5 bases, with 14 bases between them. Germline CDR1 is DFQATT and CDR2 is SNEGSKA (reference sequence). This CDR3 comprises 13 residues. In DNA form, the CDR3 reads TGCAGTGCTACAGTATCCTCGGGGACTGAAGCTTTCTTT. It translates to CSATVSSGTEAFF.

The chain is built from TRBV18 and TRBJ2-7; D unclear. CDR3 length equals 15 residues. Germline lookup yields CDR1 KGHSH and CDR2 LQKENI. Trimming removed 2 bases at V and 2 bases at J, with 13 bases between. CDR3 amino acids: CASSPAPKATYEQYF. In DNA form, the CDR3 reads TGTGCCAGCTCACCAGCACCCAAGGCAACCTACGAGCAGTACTTC.

The CDR3 DNA reads as TGCGCCAGCAGCTTGTCTGGGGACCCAGAGTACAATGAGCAGTTCTTC. The encoded protein is CASSLSGDPEYNEQFF. J is TRBJ2-1 and V is TRBV5-1; D is possibly TRBD1 or TRBD2 (5 bases each). The CDR3 runs to 16 residues. CDR1 and CDR2 (germline): SGHRS, YFSETQ. Trimming shortened V by 1 base and J by 4 bases, and 15 bases separated the two germline ends.

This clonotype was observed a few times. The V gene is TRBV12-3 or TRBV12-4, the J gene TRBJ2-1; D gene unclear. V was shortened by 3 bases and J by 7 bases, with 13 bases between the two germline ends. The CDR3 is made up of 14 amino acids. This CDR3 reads CASSFGLRFNEQFF. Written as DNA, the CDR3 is TGTGCCAGCAGTTTTGGGCTACGTTTTAATGAGCAGTTCTTC.

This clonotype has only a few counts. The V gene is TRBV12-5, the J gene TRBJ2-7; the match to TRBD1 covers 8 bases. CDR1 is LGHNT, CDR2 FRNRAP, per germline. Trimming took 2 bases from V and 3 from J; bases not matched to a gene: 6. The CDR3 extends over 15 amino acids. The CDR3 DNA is TGTGCTAGTGGTTTGCCCGGACAGGGTTTCTACGAGCAGTACTTC. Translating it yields CASGLPGQGFYEQYF.

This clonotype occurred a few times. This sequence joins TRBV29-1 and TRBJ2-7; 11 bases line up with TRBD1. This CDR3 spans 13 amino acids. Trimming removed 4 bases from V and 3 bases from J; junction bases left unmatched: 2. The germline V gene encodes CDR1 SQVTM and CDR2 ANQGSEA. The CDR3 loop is CSVGTGGFYEQYF. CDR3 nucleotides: TGCAGCGTTGGGACAGGGGGCTTCTACGAGCAGTACTTC.

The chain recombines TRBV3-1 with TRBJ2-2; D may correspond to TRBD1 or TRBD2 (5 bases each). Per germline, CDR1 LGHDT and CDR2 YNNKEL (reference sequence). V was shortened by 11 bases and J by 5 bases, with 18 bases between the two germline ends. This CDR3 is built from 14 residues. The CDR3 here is CAARGPSLTGELFF. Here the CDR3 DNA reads TGTGCCGCACGGGGCCCTTCTCTAACCGGGGAGCTGTTTTTT.

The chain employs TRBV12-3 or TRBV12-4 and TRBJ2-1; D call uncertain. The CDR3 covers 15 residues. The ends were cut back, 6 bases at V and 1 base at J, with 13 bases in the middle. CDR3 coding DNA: TGTGCCAGCAGCTTGGGGTTGGGGTCCTACAATGAGCAGTTCTTC. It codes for CASSLGLGSYNEQFF.

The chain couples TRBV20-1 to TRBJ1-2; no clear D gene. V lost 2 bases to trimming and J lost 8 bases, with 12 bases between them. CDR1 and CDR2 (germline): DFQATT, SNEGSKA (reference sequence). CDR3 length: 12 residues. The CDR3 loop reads CSARSEGRGYTF. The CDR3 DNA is TGCAGTGCTAGATCAGAGGGAAGGGGCTACACCTTC.